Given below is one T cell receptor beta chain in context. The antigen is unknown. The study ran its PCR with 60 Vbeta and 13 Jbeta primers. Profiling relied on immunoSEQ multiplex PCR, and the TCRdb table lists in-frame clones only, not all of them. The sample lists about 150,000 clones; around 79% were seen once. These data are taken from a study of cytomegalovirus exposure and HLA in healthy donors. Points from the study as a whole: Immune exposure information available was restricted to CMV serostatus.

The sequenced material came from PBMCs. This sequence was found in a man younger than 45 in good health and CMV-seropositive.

CDR3 in amino acids: CASSRGQGNTEAFF. The CDR3 DNA sequence: TGTGCCAGCAGCCGGGGACAGGGAAACACTGAAGCTTTCTTT. The V call is TRBV5-4, the J call TRBJ1-1, with TRBD1 matching over 9 bases. The CDR3 sequence is 14 residues long. In germline, CDR1 is SGHNT, CDR2 YYREEE (reference sequence). V lost 4 bases to trimming and J lost 2 bases; unmatched junction nucleotides: 3.